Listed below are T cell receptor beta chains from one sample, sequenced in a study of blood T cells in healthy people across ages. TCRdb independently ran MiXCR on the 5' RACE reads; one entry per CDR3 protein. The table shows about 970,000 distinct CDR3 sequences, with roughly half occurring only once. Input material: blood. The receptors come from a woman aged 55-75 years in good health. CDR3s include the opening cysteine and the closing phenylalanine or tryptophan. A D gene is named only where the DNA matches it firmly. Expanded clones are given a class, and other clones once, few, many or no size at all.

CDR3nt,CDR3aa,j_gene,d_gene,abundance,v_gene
TGTGCCAGCAGCTCCGACTGGGTGGGCTCCTACAATGAGCAGTTCTTC,CASSSDWVGSYNEQFF,TRBJ2-1,.,.,TRBV5-6
TGTGCCAGCAGGGATTGGGGAGAGGGTTCACCCCTCCACTTT,CASRDWGEGSPLHF,TRBJ1-6,.,few,TRBV27
TGTGCCAGCGTAAAGGGTCGGGGCAGGGTGATAGGTCAGCCCCAGCATTTT,CASVKGRGRVIGQPQHF,TRBJ1-5,.,.,TRBV7-3
TGTGCCAGCAGTCCACCTTACAATGAGCAGTTCTTC,CASSPPYNEQFF,TRBJ2-1,.,many,TRBV18
TGCGCCAGCAGCAAAACGGCTGGGGAGACCCAGTACTTC,CASSKTAGETQYF,TRBJ2-5,.,.,TRBV10-1
TGTGTCAGCAGCCAAGACACCGAACGTTCACCCCTCCACTTT,CVSSQDTERSPLHF,TRBJ1-6,.,.,TRBV3-1
TGTGCCACCAGTGATTTGGGGAGAGCGCAGTATTTT,CATSDLGRAQYF,TRBJ2-3,.,many,TRBV24-1
TGCAGTGCTAGAGATTCGCGACCCCATATTAATTTAGGCCCCTACGAGCAGTACTTC,CSARDSRPHINLGPYEQYF,TRBJ2-7,.,.,TRBV20-1
TGTGCCGCTCTTGACGGGGGTTCCTACGAGCAGTACTTC,CAALDGGSYEQYF,TRBJ2-7,.,.,TRBV28
TGTGCCAGCAGCCCCCAAGGGACGGGAGGACCGGGCTACACCTTC,CASSPQGTGGPGYTF,TRBJ1-2,.,.,TRBV7-9
TGCGCCAGCAGCCAAAGCCCCCTAGGAGGGAGGAGCACAGATACGCAGTATTTT,CASSQSPLGGRSTDTQYF,TRBJ2-3,.,few,TRBV4-3
TGTGCCAGCAGTTACTCCGTCACTAGCGGGAACACCGGGGAGCTGTTTTTT,CASSYSVTSGNTGELFF,TRBJ2-2,TRBD2,.,TRBV6-5
TGTGCCAGCAGCCAAGATTGGGGAGGAGCGGGGCCGGGGAATGAGCAGTTCTTC,CASSQDWGGAGPGNEQFF,TRBJ2-1,TRBD2,many,TRBV4-2
TGTGCCAGCAGCTCCCGAGGACTAGTCACAGATACGCAGTATTTT,CASSSRGLVTDTQYF,TRBJ2-3,TRBD2,.,TRBV7-9
TGTGCCAGCAGTCGGACAGACTACGGATATGGCTACACCTTC,CASSRTDYGYGYTF,TRBJ1-2,.,once,TRBV12-3/TRBV12-4
TGTGCCAGCAGCTTGGGCAGATCCTACGAGCAGTACTTC,CASSLGRSYEQYF,TRBJ2-7,.,many,TRBV7-2
TGTGCCAGCAGGCGCCGGGACACGGGCACAGATACGCAGTATTTT,CASRRRDTGTDTQYF,TRBJ2-3,.,few,TRBV7-9
TGTGCCAGCAGTCTCGGTACAGGGGTTCAGCCCCAGCATTTT,CASSLGTGVQPQHF,TRBJ1-5,TRBD1,.,TRBV28
TGTGCCAGCAGGTCAGAAGTGTCGTACCGGGATACTGCGTGGGATACGCAGTATTTT,CASRSEVSYRDTAWDTQYF,TRBJ2-3,.,.,TRBV28
TGTGCCAGCAGCGTAGAGGTCCACAATGAGCAGTTCTTC,CASSVEVHNEQFF,TRBJ2-1,.,.,TRBV9
TGCAGCGTTGAGCTTCGCGGGACTAGCGGTAGAGGGCAGTTCTTC,CSVELRGTSGRGQFF,TRBJ2-1,TRBD2,.,TRBV29-1
TGTGCCAGCAGCCTACGGCGGACAGGGAATAATGAGCAGTTCTTC,CASSLRRTGNNEQFF,TRBJ2-1,TRBD1,.,TRBV6-2/TRBV6-3
TGTGCCAGCAGCCGGCCCCTCTTTGAGAGTGAGCAGTTCTTC,CASSRPLFESEQFF,TRBJ2-1,.,once,TRBV6-2/TRBV6-3
TGCGGCGTTGAAGGCGGAACAGATACGCAGTATTTT,CGVEGGTDTQYF,TRBJ2-3,.,.,TRBV29-1
TGTGCCAGCAGCGTAGCCTTCGGACTAGCGGGCGATGAGCAGTTCTTC,CASSVAFGLAGDEQFF,TRBJ2-1,TRBD2,few,TRBV9
TGTGCCAGCAAGCTACAGGGGCTACTTCGCTATGGCTACACCTTC,CASKLQGLLRYGYTF,TRBJ1-2,TRBD1,many,TRBV2
TGCGCCAGCAGCCAAGTAGTGGCCAGAAGTCAAGAAGCTTTCTTT,CASSQVVARSQEAFF,TRBJ1-1,.,few,TRBV4-1
TGCGCCAGCAGCCTGCGGGAGTGGAACACCGGGGAGCTGTTTTTT,CASSLREWNTGELFF,TRBJ2-2,TRBD2,few,TRBV5-1
TGTGCCATCAGTCCGGGCTTAGGGCCCTACGAGCAGTACTTC,CAISPGLGPYEQYF,TRBJ2-7,.,.,TRBV10-3
TGTGCCAGCAGCTTAGGCTTTGACACGGTAACAGATACGCAGTATTTT,CASSLGFDTVTDTQYF,TRBJ2-3,.,few,TRBV7-8
TGTGCCACCCGGTTCTCTGGGGCCAACGTCCTGACTTTC,CATRFSGANVLTF,TRBJ2-6,.,.,TRBV14
TGCGCCAGCAGGGTTCAGAACTCCTACAATGAGCAGTTCTTC,CASRVQNSYNEQFF,TRBJ2-1,.,few,TRBV5-1
TGTGCCAGCAGTTCCGGACAGGGCACAGATACGCAGTATTTT,CASSSGQGTDTQYF,TRBJ2-3,TRBD1,many,TRBV7-9
TGCGCCAGCAGCCAGAGCGCCGGGACAGGGAGTACTCAGCCCCAGCATTTT,CASSQSAGTGSTQPQHF,TRBJ1-5,TRBD1,.,TRBV4-3
TGTGCCAGCAGCTTCGGACTAGCTTTTGGCCACAATGAGCAGTTCTTC,CASSFGLAFGHNEQFF,TRBJ2-1,TRBD2,.,TRBV11-2
TGCAGCGTTGACCGGGGGGGTAACTATGGCTACACCTTC,CSVDRGGNYGYTF,TRBJ1-2,.,.,TRBV29-1
TGTGCCAGCAGTGAGTGGACCCCTTACAATGAGCAGTTCTTC,CASSEWTPYNEQFF,TRBJ2-1,.,few,TRBV2
TGCAGCGCCGTCCCGGGACAGGGGGCGCGGGTCAATGAGCAGTTCTTC,CSAVPGQGARVNEQFF,TRBJ2-1,TRBD1,.,TRBV29-1
TGCGGGATCACACGCAACACTGAAGCTTTCTTT,CGITRNTEAFF,TRBJ1-1,.,.,TRBV20-1
TGTGCCAGCAGTTCGAGGACGGGGGGCAATGAGCAGTTCTTC,CASSSRTGGNEQFF,TRBJ2-1,TRBD2,few,TRBV7-9
TGCAGTGCTAGACCCCTCGTGTGGTATGAGCAGTTCTTC,CSARPLVWYEQFF,TRBJ2-1,.,few,TRBV20-1
TGTGCCAGCAGCTTATCTCGTTTGCGGTCCTACGAGCAGTACTTC,CASSLSRLRSYEQYF,TRBJ2-7,.,.,TRBV7-6
TGTGCCAGCAGTTTTTCCGGGACGGGGAGGCCCCAGCATTTT,CASSFSGTGRPQHF,TRBJ1-5,.,.,TRBV12-3/TRBV12-4
TGTGCCAGCAGCTTCGGGGGAGAACCTGGGGCCAACGTCCTGACTTTC,CASSFGGEPGANVLTF,TRBJ2-6,.,few,TRBV5-6